These 18 T cell receptor beta chains came from one sample sequenced in a study of T cell changes during pregnancy in multiple sclerosis. Libraries were prepared by immunoSEQ multiplex PCR; TCRdb keeps only in-frame clonotypes and omits some of them. The table shows approximately 13,000 clones, with approximately 93% occurring only once. The sample in question was peripheral blood, obtained in the second trimester of pregnancy. The receptors here all came from a female donor in good health, enrolled as a control in a pregnancy study.

The rearrangement joins TRBV27 to TRBJ2-1; no firm D call. The V gene's germline CDR1 is MNHEY and CDR2 SMNVEV (reference sequence). The V end was cut by 7 bases, the J end by 5 bases, with 12 bases between. The CDR3 is 13 residues long. The CDR3 spells CASIFPEDNEQFF. The CDR3 coding sequence is TGTGCCAGCATCTTCCCTGAGGACAATGAGCAGTTCTTC.

The gene calls are TRBV7-9 and TRBJ1-1, with 8 bases that match TRBD1. Germline trimming cut 7 bases from V and 5 bases from J; bases unmatched to any gene: 6. There are 13 residues in the CDR3. Germline V gene lookup returns CDR1 SEHNR and CDR2 FQNEAQ (reference sequence). The CDR3 here is CASTHRGVTEAFF. Here the CDR3 DNA reads TGTGCCAGCACACACAGGGGGGTAACTGAAGCTTTCTTT.

The J gene is TRBJ1-3, the V gene TRBV6-6; D gene unclear. CDR1 is MNHNY, CDR2 SVGAGI, per germline (reference sequence). Trimming took off 0 bases at V and 0 bases at J, with 9 bases between the two ends. CDR3 length: 16 amino acids. DNA of the CDR3: TGTGCCAGCAGTTACTCGATAGCGGTCTCTGGAAACACCATATATTTT. It specifies CASSYSIAVSGNTIYF.

The chain recombines TRBV5-1 with TRBJ1-1; 8 bases fit TRBD1. CDR3 size: 13 residues. The junction had 1 base not matched to a gene; V was cut back by 0 bases and J by 6 bases. The germline gives CDR1 SGHRS, CDR2 YFSETQ. CDR3 sequence reads: CASSLETGAEAFF. DNA for the CDR3: TGCGCCAGCAGCTTGGAGACAGGGGCTGAAGCTTTCTTT.

This clone was detected once. The chain carries TRBV6-5 and TRBJ2-1; 9 positions agree with TRBD1. Germline lookup yields CDR1 MNHEY and CDR2 SVGAGI. The ends lost 3 bases at V and 6 bases at J; junction bases unmatched: 6. This CDR3 is 15 amino acids long. CDR3 residues: CASSYRTGARNEQFF. The CDR3 DNA follows: TGTGCCAGCAGTTATCGGACAGGGGCGCGCAATGAGCAGTTCTTC.

This sequence joins TRBV6-1 and TRBJ2-2; TRBD1 aligns across 9 bases. This CDR3 has 17 residues. J lost 0 bases, V lost 2 bases, and 4 bases had no gene match. Germline V gene sequence: CDR1 MNHNS, CDR2 SASEGT. The CDR3 loop reads CASSEPGQGSNTGELFF. The CDR3 DNA follows: TGTGCCAGCAGTGAACCGGGACAGGGCTCGAACACCGGGGAGCTGTTTTTT.

J is TRBJ2-5 and V is TRBV2; 10 bases match TRBD2. CDR1 is SNHLY and CDR2 is FYNNEI in the germline V gene. With V trimmed by 0 bases and J by 3 bases, 1 base remained unmatched. The CDR3 runs to 15 residues. This CDR3 reads CASSEALAGEETQYF. CDR3 DNA sequence: TGTGCCAGCAGTGAAGCGCTAGCGGGAGAAGAGACCCAGTACTTC. Looking up the rest from reference TRBV2 and TRBJ2-5 gives the full variable domain: EPEVTQTPSHQVTQMGQEVILRCVPISNHLYFYWYRQILGQKVEFLVSFYNNEISEKSEIFDDQFSVERPDGSNFTLKIRSTKLEDSAMYFCASSEALAGEETQYFGPGTRLLVL.

This chain joins TRBV19 and TRBJ1-2; 7 positions agree with TRBD1. CDR1 and CDR2 from the germline V gene are LNHDA and SQIVND (reference sequence). V lost 9 bases to trimming and J lost 6 bases; unmatched junction nucleotides: 16. This CDR3 is 15 amino acids long. The DNA for the CDR3 is TGTGCCAGCACCAAAATTCGACAGGGAGGCGATGGCTACACCTTC. Amino acids: CASTKIRQGGDGYTF.

The V and J genes are TRBV4-3 and TRBJ1-1, with D unclear. Germline lookup yields CDR1 LGHNA and CDR2 YSLEER. Trimming removed 4 bases from V and 1 base from J, with 7 bases in between. This CDR3 has 13 residues. CDR3 residues: CASSRNKNTEAFF. In DNA, the CDR3 is TGCGCCAGCAGCCGAAACAAGAACACTGAAGCTTTCTTT.

V is TRBV28 and J is TRBJ1-2, with TRBD1 identical over 9 bases. This CDR3 region has 14 residues. CDR1 and CDR2 (germline): MDHEN, SYDVKM. V gave up 4 bases and J gave up 7 bases; unmatched junction bases: 7. Here the CDR3 reads CASSSAGTGLGYTF. CDR3 in DNA: TGTGCCAGCAGTTCTGCCGGGACAGGGCTTGGCTACACCTTC.

The chain couples TRBV2 to TRBJ1-4; D gene uncertain. The CDR3 totals 14 residues. Between the trimmed V and J ends, which lost 6 bases and 2 bases, there was a span of 10 bases. Germline V CDR1 and CDR2: SNHLY, FYNNEI. The CDR3 loop is CASRGEGTNEKLFF. The DNA of the CDR3 is TGTGCCAGCAGAGGAGAGGGCACTAATGAAAAACTGTTTTTT. The variable domain in full, completed from reference TRBV2 and TRBJ1-4, reads EPEVTQTPSHQVTQMGQEVILRCVPISNHLYFYWYRQILGQKVEFLVSFYNNEISEKSEIFDDQFSVERPDGSNFTLKIRSTKLEDSAMYFCASRGEGTNEKLFFGSGTQLSVL.

This chain connects TRBV18 to TRBJ2-3; 8 bases line up with TRBD1. The CDR3 sequence is 18 residues long. Germline V lookup: CDR1 KGHSH, CDR2 LQKENI. V shed 3 bases, J shed 2 bases, and the junction held 13 bases outside the gene matches. The CDR3, as DNA: TGTGCCAGCTCACCCACCAGGGGGCTAGAGTTTATCACAGATACGCAGTATTTT. Translated: CASSPTRGLEFITDTQYF.

The chain is built from TRBV5-1 and TRBJ2-3; 9 nucleotides match TRBD1. CDR1 is SGHRS and CDR2 is YFSETQ in the germline V gene. The CDR3 runs 17 residues. The J segment lost 4 bases and the V segment lost 4 bases, leaving 13 bases of the junction unmatched. CDR3 nucleotide sequence: TGCGCCAGCAGCCGCTCCCCGCCGGGACAGGGCGCAGATACGCAGTATTTT. It yields the protein CASSRSPPGQGADTQYF.

The chain's CDR3 is CASSRREVSGANVLTF. In DNA, the CDR3 is TGTGCCAGCAGCCGACGGGAGGTCTCTGGGGCCAACGTCCTGACTTTC. The V call is TRBV9, the J call TRBJ2-6, with 7 nucleotides matching TRBD2. This CDR3 region has 16 residues. Germline CDR1 SGDLS, CDR2 YYNGEE. J gave up 0 bases and V 4 bases, and 4 bases lay outside the gene matches.

This rearrangement joins TRBV6-5 to TRBJ1-5, with no clear D. Trimming pared 1 base from V and 2 bases from J, leaving 9 bases between. The CDR3 sequence is 15 residues long. Germline assignment: CDR1 MNHEY and CDR2 SVGAGI. DNA for the CDR3: TGTGCCAGCAGTTACTTATCGGGTGGCAATCAGCCCCAGCATTTT. Its protein is CASSYLSGGNQPQHF.

The chain couples TRBV6-6 to TRBJ2-5; the D gene is possibly TRBD2 (6 bases). The V end was cut by 2 bases, the J end by 5 bases, with 15 bases between. CDR3 length: 15 residues. The germline V gene has CDR1 MNHNY and CDR2 SVGAGI (reference sequence). The CDR3 bases are TGTGCCAGCAGTTACGGGTCGGGAGATGGGGAGACCCAGTACTTC. The encoded protein is CASSYGSGDGETQYF.

The CDR3 DNA reads as TGCAGCGTTGTGCGAGGGAAAGAGGAGCAGTACTTC. Protein product: CSVVRGKEEQYF. The J gene is TRBJ2-7, the V gene TRBV29-1, with TRBD2 as a possible D gene (5 bases). This CDR3 comprises 12 residues. V lost 4 bases and J lost 7, with 14 bases in between. Per the germline V gene, CDR1 is SQVTM and CDR2 is ANQGSEA.

This chain links TRBV6-5 with TRBJ1-4; D not resolved. The ends were cut back, 6 bases at V and 7 bases at J, with 15 bases in the middle. The CDR3 extends over 14 amino acids. Germline assignment: CDR1 MNHEY and CDR2 SVGAGI. The chain's CDR3 is CASRPRREGEKLFF. DNA for the CDR3: TGTGCCAGCAGGCCTCGGCGGGAGGGTGAAAAACTGTTTTTT.